This T cell receptor (beta chain) was captured in a study of T cells in Graves' hyperthyroidism and ophthalmopathy (dated by TCRdb to between 2018 and 2020). About the investigation overall: Peripheral blood was collected at initial diagnosis, before any treatment. Prospective prediction of ophthalmopathy was tested in an independent validation cohort consisting of about 20 hyperthyroidism patients and approximately 16 patients who later progressed to ophthalmopathy. The paper reports TCR Vbeta CDR3 sequencing of over 130 peripheral blood samples: 43 ophthalmopathy, some 80 hyperthyroidism and around 17 progressor patients. For training and testing, the 80 to 100 patients in the discovery cohort were randomly divided in a 7:3 ratio. TCR V-J signatures able to tell the groups apart were searched for in a discovery cohort of 90 to 100 patients, of whom 40 to 45 had Graves' ophthalmopathy and 55 to 65 had stable Graves' hyperthyroidism. After blood sampling, hyperthyroidism patients were treated with methimazole at a starting dose of 30 mg daily, and ophthalmopathy patients were treated with high-dose intravenous methylprednisolone. In six Graves' hyperthyroidism patients, the study also compared T-cell repertoires from thyroid tissue with T-cell repertoires from blood. Broad study findings and their caveats: A model built on a 13 V-J signature distinguished ophthalmopathy from stable hyperthyroidism, reaching 85% to 90% sensitivity and about 81% specificity in cross-validation and 80%/75% in testing. No statistical method was used to fix the sample size in advance, and group allocation was not hidden from the investigators. In validation, progression to ophthalmopathy was predicted by the model with approximately 67% sensitivity and 72% to 85% specificity, a median of approximately 6.5 months before onset. Most expanded thyroid clonotypes (frequency above 0.001) were also found in blood, which suggests that blood repertoires may mirror thyroid immune responses.

In the case of this clonotype: There is no known antigen for this receptor. Base-call qualities are not available, and no considerably larger clone is one nucleotide away.

Moderately to severely active disease, a Clinical Activity Score of at least 3, a NOSPECS grade of at least 4, and a duration under 3 months were present in ophthalmopathy patients. Exclusion was applied to patients with uncontrolled infections, other autoimmune diseases, pregnancy or lactation. Clinical symptoms, serum thyroxine and TRAb, thyroid ultrasound, and orbital computed tomography formed the basis for the diagnoses. Ficoll-Paque density gradient centrifugation was used to isolate PBMCs from approximately 10 ml of fresh peripheral blood. Total RNA was extracted using Trizol reagent, and RNA quality was assessed on an Agilent 2100 Bioanalyzer. The TCR beta CDR3 regions were amplified from RNA transcripts. The first round of RT-PCR for the TCR CDR3 was performed with the HTBI primer set and the Qiagen OneStep RT-PCR kit. Libraries were constructed in a second round of multiplex PCR, after which size selection and purification were performed. Sequencing of the libraries was done on an Illumina HiSeq2000 using paired-end 100 bp reads. Per the authors' processing: SOAPnuke was used to process the raw data, throwing out any read that contained adapters or uncalled bases, had a mean Phred below 15, or lacked an exact constant-primer or identifier match. High-quality paired reads were merged with COPE v1.2.5, and unique nucleotide sequences were defined as clonotypes. MiTCR v1.1 was used to align clonotypes to the IMGT TRBV, TRBD and TRBJ reference segments. The analysis was restricted to V-J combinations with a frequency above 0.0001, which together covered over 99% of the repertoires. A TCS score was defined as the ratio between F50 (clonal expansion) and ExV (chaos), using BLOSUM62-based TCRdist between CDR3 peptides within each V-J. Welch's t-statistics and random forest reduced 514 V-J features to under 15, which were used in a naive Bayes classifier (R e1071). TCRdb handled the public reads itself, with Q25 trimming in fastp and clone calling in MiXCR, and kept productive beta chains. When rows share a CDR3 protein, they turn into one entry using the most common DNA and genes. It is TCRdb's table, rather than the study itself, that gives the V and J calls and clone size. This sample holds roughly 640,000 distinct CDR3 sequences; roughly a sixth were observed only once. The ten largest clones take up 2.5% to 4% of the sample.

The specimen sequenced was blood. The receptor was derived from a woman between 40 and 50 years old with Graves' ophthalmopathy.

The sequenced DNA: TGCAGTGCTAGAGGATGGGGCGCGGGGGGAGGCACAGATACGCAGTATTTT. Translated, it gives CSARGWGAGGGTDTQYF. Rearrangement joined TRBV20-1 to TRBJ2-3; 8 central nucleotides agree with TRBD2. CDR1 DFQATT and CDR2 SNEGSKA were looked up in the germline V gene (reference sequence). Trimming accounts for 1 base at V and 1 base at J, while the number of junction bases matched to no gene is 10. Inclusive of the bounding cysteine and phenylalanine, the CDR3 is 17 residues long. Only the CDR3 portion is preserved as DNA: 51 bases, with reading frame beginning at the first base.